This T cell receptor (beta chain) was obtained from a study of blood T cell repertoires in COVID-19. Study overall: The cDNA or gDNA used as material had been derived from T cells, B-cell-depleted T cells, or PBMCs.

V was pared by 2 bases and J by 6 bases, with 10 bases between. The CDR3 sequence is 13 residues long. CDR1 and CDR2 (germline): LGHNA, YNFKEQ. Measured with immunoSEQ multiplex PCR; TCRdb has only the in-frame clones, and not every one. Of 310,000 or so clones listed, about 85% are singletons. The TCR comes from a woman aged 45-65 years who had recovered from COVID-19. Specimen: peripheral blood. The genes are TRBV4-2 and TRBJ1-2; D is ambiguous. In nucleotides, the CDR3 is TGTGCCAGCAGCCAATGGGAGGTGGATGGCTACACCTTC. It yields the protein CASSQWEVDGYTF.